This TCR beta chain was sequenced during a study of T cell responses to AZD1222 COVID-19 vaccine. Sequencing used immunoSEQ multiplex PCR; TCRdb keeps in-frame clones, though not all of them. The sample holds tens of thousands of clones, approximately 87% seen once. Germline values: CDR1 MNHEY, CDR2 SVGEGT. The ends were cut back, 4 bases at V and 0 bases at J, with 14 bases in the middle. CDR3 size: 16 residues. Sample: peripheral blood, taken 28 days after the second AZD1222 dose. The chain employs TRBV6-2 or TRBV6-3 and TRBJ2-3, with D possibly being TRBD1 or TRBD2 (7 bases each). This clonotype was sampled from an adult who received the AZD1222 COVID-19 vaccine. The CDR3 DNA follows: TGTGCCAGCAGTTGGGGGGGACAGTTTAGCACAGATACGCAGTATTTT. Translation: CASSWGGQFSTDTQYF.